Presented here are 8 T cell receptor beta chains from one specimen sequenced in a study of T-cell reconstitution after alpha-beta-depleted transplantation in children. Preparation of the TCRbeta library involved a method that used unique molecular identifiers. TCRdb redid the calling of the PCR reads with MiXCR, one entry per CDR3 protein. The sample consists of about 340,000 distinct CDR3 sequences, 16% of them appearing once. The source material was PBMCs, mostly from graft donor cells, sampled 360 days after TCRalphabeta/CD19-depleted stem cell transplant. The receptors were sampled from a male patient aged 2-15 years who had a stem cell transplant for acute lymphoblastic leukemia, so the T cells may come from the graft donor.

The chain joins TRBV11-2 to TRBJ2-3, with 10 bases lining up with TRBD2. The CDR3 has 20 residues. Germline assignment: CDR1 SGHAT and CDR2 FQNNGV. J lost 0 bases, V lost 0 bases, and 12 bases had no gene match. The CDR3 protein is CASSLETSSLAGGSTDTQYF. In nucleotides, the CDR3 is TGTGCCAGCAGCTTAGAAACCAGCAGTTTAGCGGGAGGTAGCACAGATACGCAGTATTTT.

Many counts were recorded for this clonotype. The chain recombines TRBV6-5 with TRBJ2-1; 7 bases are a match to TRBD2. Germline lookup yields CDR1 MNHEY and CDR2 SVGAGI. With 2 bases clipped from V and 5 bases from J, the junction kept 6 bases outside the gene matches. The CDR3 covers 15 residues. The CDR3 spells CASSYVGGQDNEQFF. The CDR3 DNA sequence: TGTGCCAGCAGTTACGTGGGAGGGCAGGACAATGAGCAGTTCTTC.

This clonotype was picked up many times. This chain links TRBV12-3 or TRBV12-4 with TRBJ2-7; D remains unclear. Trimming took off 5 bases at V and 0 bases at J, with 11 bases between the two ends. The CDR3 runs to 14 residues. The CDR3 here is CASSPHTGSYEQYF. The CDR3 DNA is TGTGCCAGCAGTCCCCACACGGGCTCCTACGAGCAGTACTTC.

This clonotype was seen at least ten times. This chain uses TRBV12-3 or TRBV12-4 with TRBJ2-1; 14 bases line up with TRBD2. CDR3 length: 18 residues. Trimming at V came to 4 bases and at J to 0 bases, leaving 5 bases not matched to a gene. The CDR3 DNA sequence: TGTGCCAGCAGTTCCGGACTAGCGGGAGGTAGCTCCTACAATGAGCAGTTCTTC. It translates to CASSSGLAGGSSYNEQFF.

The chain recombines TRBV10-2 with TRBJ1-1; the D is unclear. V lost 9 bases to trimming and J lost 6 bases, with 17 bases between them. The germline gives CDR1 WSHSY, CDR2 SAAADI. The CDR3 spans 13 residues. The DNA of the CDR3 is TGCGCCAGAAGTACCTCGGGGATGCCTGAAGCTTTCTTT. This translates into CARSTSGMPEAFF.

J is TRBJ2-6 and V is TRBV20-1; tentative D call: TRBD2 (6 bases). CDR1 DFQATT and CDR2 SNEGSKA come from the germline V gene (reference sequence). V shed 0 bases and J shed 0 bases, with 18 bases lying between them. The length of the CDR3 is 19 residues. The DNA of the CDR3 is TGCAGTGCTAGAGACGCCCGGACTACTACATTCTCTGGGGCCAACGTCCTGACTTTC. This codes for CSARDARTTTFSGANVLTF.

This clonotype was observed a handful of times. The V and J genes are TRBV7-8 and TRBJ2-3; D not certain. From germline, CDR1 is SGHVS and CDR2 FQNEAQ. CDR3 length: 15 residues. Trimming took off 5 bases at V and 0 bases at J, with 12 bases between the two ends. CDR3 region: CASSAAWPSTDTQYF. CDR3 DNA: TGTGCCAGCAGCGCGGCATGGCCTAGCACAGATACGCAGTATTTT.

This chain links TRBV20-1 with TRBJ2-7; TRBD1 or TRBD2 may be the D gene (5 bases each). The CDR3 spans 14 residues. V lost 6 bases, J lost 2 bases, and 17 bases lay in between. CDR1 and CDR2 from the germline V gene are DFQATT and SNEGSKA (reference sequence). The CDR3 region is CSAPPGTQPYEQYF. CDR3 DNA: TGCAGTGCACCACCCGGGACCCAACCCTACGAGCAGTACTTC.